The 2 T cell receptor beta chains listed next were all sequenced from one sample in a study of shared clonotypes between healthy human individuals. Repertoires were generated with immunoSEQ multiplex PCR, while TCRdb's copy carries only in-frame clones and drops some. The sample lists hundreds of thousands of clones, approximately 79% occurring once. Sequencing was done on a sample of memory CD4+ T cells sorted from blood. Subset defined: CD45RA-negative fraction. These receptors came from a woman aged 30 to 39 in good health.

The table lists this clone with a count of one. V gene TRBV6-5 combines with J gene TRBJ1-2, with 10 positions matching TRBD1. Per the germline V gene, CDR1 is MNHEY and CDR2 is SVGAGI. V lost 6 bases and J lost 8; bases outside the gene matches: 12. CDR3 length: 15 residues. The CDR3 region is CASSWGQGPRSGYTF. The CDR3 bases are TGTGCCAGCAGCTGGGGACAGGGGCCCCGAAGCGGCTACACCTTC.

V is TRBV7-6 and J is TRBJ2-5; D is uncertain. Germline V lookup: CDR1 SGHVS, CDR2 FNYEAQ. The CDR3 sequence is 14 residues long. V shed 4 bases and J shed 7 bases, with 16 bases lying between them. The CDR3 DNA sequence: TGTGCCAGCAGCTCCGGAAAAACGTTGGGGACCCAGTACTTC. Translation gives CASSSGKTLGTQYF.